This T cell receptor (beta chain) originates from a study of T cell repertoires in cytomegalovirus infection. Study as a whole: Recently identified HLA-C-restricted CMV epitopes were used, and well-studied HLA-B-restricted CMV epitopes were used as well. Matching HLA type, along with CMV infection, was indicated by public TCR beta signatures.

One entry per CDR3 protein, called by TCRdb with MiXCR from the reads. The sample lists roughly 70,000 distinct CDR3 sequences, more than 20% occurring once. Study-wide results and caveats: HLA-C-restricted CMV clonotypes gave the most frequent clonotype in two of eight donors. Cumulative public TCR beta family frequency identified CMV carriers with the relevant HLA.

At least ten counts were recorded for this clonotype. Its antigen is still unknown. This clonotype was obtained from a human donor in good health (CMV status not recorded). Some clones in this sample may be carry-over from other donors' samples. The sample in question was CD8+ T cells from cultured PBMCs, obtained from culture after CMV antigen stimulation.

The CDR3 region is CASSTGSAPGYTF. Here the CDR3 DNA reads TGTGCCAGCAGCACAGGGAGCGCCCCCGGCTACACCTTC. The chain recombines TRBV7-9 with TRBJ1-2; a possible D gene is TRBD1 (6 bases). The CDR3 has 13 residues. V was trimmed by 5 bases and J by 8 bases, leaving 15 bases between them. CDR1 and CDR2 from the germline V gene are SEHNR and FQNEAQ (reference sequence).